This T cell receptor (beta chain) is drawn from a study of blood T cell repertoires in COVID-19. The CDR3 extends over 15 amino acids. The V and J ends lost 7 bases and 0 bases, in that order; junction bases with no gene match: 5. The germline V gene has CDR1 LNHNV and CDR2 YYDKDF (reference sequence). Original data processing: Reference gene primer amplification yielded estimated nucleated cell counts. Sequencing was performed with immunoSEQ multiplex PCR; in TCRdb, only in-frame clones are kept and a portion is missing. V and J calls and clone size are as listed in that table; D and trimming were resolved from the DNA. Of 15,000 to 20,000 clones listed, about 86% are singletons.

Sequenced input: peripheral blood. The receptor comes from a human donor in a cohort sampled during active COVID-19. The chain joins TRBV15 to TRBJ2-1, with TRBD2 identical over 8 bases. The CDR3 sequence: CATTRRGDSYNEQFF. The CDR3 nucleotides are TGTGCCACCACCCGGCGGGGGGACTCCTACAATGAGCAGTTCTTC.